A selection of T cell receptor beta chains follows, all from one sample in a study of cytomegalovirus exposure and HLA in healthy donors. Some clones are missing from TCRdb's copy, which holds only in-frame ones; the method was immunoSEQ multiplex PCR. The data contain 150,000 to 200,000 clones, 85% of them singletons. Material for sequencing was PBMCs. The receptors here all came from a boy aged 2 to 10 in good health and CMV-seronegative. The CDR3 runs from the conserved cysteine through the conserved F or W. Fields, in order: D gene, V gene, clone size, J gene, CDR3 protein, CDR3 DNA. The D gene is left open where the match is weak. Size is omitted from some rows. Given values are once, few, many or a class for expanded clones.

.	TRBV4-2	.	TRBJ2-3	CASSQDEWRSSTDTQYF	TGTGCCAGCAGCCAAGATGAATGGCGGTCTAGCACAGATACGCAGTATTTT
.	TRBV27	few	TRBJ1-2	CASSLGHSDGYTF	TGTGCCAGCAGTTTAGGGCACTCAGATGGCTACACCTTC
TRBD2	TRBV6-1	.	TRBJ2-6	CASSETGTSVRRNVLTF	TGTGCCAGCAGTGAAACCGGGACTAGCGTCCGCCGGAACGTCCTGACTTTC
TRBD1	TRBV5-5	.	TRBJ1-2	CASSLGGTGNVWGYTF	TGTGCCAGCAGCTTGGGTGGGACAGGGAACGTCTGGGGCTACACCTTC
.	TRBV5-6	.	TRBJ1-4	CASSVLVGEKLFF	TGTGCCAGCAGCGTCCTAGTTGGTGAAAAACTGTTTTTT
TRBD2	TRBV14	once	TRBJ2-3	CASSRITSGVLTDTQYF	TGTGCCAGCAGCCGGATTACTAGCGGGGTTCTGACAGATACGCAGTATTTT
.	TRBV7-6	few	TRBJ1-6	CASSLFDRPNSPLHF	TGTGCCAGCAGCTTATTTGACAGGCCTAATTCACCCCTCCACTTT
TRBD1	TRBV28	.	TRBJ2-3	CASSGPGQATTDTQYF	TGTGCCAGCAGTGGCCCGGGACAGGCGACCACAGATACGCAGTATTTT
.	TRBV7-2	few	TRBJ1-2	CASSPPDGGYYGYTF	TGTGCCAGCAGCCCACCCGACGGGGGGTACTATGGCTACACCTTC
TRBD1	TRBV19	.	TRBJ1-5	CASSLHRGQGQNQPQHF	TGTGCCAGTAGTTTACACCGCGGACAGGGACAGAATCAGCCCCAGCATTTT
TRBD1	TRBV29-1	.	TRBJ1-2	CSVGTGTRTAYGYTF	TGCAGCGTTGGGACAGGGACCAGAACTGCCTATGGCTACACCTTC
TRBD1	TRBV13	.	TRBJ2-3	CASSSGGSGTDTQYF	TGTGCCAGCAGCTCAGGGGGCTCGGGCACAGATACGCAGTATTTT
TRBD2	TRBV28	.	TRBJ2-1	CASSSHGLADYNEQFF	TGTGCCAGCAGTTCCCACGGACTAGCGGATTACAATGAGCAGTTCTTC
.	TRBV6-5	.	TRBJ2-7	CASRGRASSYEQYF	TGTGCCAGCAGGGGCAGGGCGAGCTCCTACGAGCAGTACTTC
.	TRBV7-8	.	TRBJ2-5	CASTGQTNFQETQYF	TGTGCCAGCACAGGGCAGACGAATTTCCAAGAGACCCAGTACTTC
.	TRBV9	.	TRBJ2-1	CASSVENRYNEQFF	TGTGCCAGCAGCGTAGAGAACAGGTACAATGAGCAGTTCTTC
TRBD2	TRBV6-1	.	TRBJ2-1	CASSGLAGGSNEQFF	TGTGCCAGCAGTGGACTAGCGGGAGGATCCAATGAGCAGTTCTTC
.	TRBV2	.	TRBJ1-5	CASKTTGMSNQPQHF	TGTGCCAGCAAAACTACAGGGATGAGCAATCAGCCCCAGCATTTT
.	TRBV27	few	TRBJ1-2	CATLPGRGNYGYTF	TGTGCCACCCTCCCCGGCAGGGGTAACTATGGCTACACCTTC
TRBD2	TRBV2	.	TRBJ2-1	CASSDRLAGARAFF	TGTGCCAGCAGTGATAGGCTAGCGGGGGCACGCGCGTTCTTC
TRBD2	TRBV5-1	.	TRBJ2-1	CASSSLAGDSNEQFF	TGCGCCAGCAGCTCCCTAGCGGGAGATAGCAATGAGCAGTTCTTC